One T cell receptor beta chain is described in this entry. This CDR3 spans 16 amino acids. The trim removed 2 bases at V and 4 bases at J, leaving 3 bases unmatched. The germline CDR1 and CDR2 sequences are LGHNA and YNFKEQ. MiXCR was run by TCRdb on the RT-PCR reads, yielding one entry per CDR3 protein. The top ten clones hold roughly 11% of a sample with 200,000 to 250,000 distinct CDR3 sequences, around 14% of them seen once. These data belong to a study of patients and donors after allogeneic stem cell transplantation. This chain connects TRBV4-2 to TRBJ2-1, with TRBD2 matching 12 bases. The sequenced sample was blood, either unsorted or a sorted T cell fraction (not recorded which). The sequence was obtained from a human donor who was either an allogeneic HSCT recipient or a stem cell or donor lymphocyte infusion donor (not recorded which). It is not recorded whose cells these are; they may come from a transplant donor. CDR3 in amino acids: CASSQQTSGGYNEQFF. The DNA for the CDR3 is TGTGCCAGCAGCCAACAGACTAGCGGGGGTTACAATGAGCAGTTCTTC.